The rows below give T cell receptor beta chains drawn from one sample of a study of T-cell reconstitution after alpha-beta-depleted transplantation in children. TCRdb re-derived calls from the PCR reads in MiXCR, one entry per CDR3 protein. The profile shows about 160,000 distinct CDR3 sequences, around 10% of them singletons. This material consisted of PBMCs, taken before TCRalphabeta/CD19-depleted stem cell transplant. These receptors came from a boy between 2 and 10 years old with acute myeloid leukemia, due to receive a stem cell transplant. Both conserved end residues are part of each CDR3. Fields, in order: V gene, D gene, clone size, J gene, CDR3 DNA, CDR3 protein. A D gene is named only where the DNA matches it firmly. The listing skips clone size in some rows; elsewhere it reads once, few, many or a size class.

TRBV6-5	NA	many	TRBJ2-7	TGTGCCAGCAGTTACGGTTCCGGGAGCACCTACGAGCAGTACTTC	CASSYGSGSTYEQYF
TRBV7-2	NA	many	TRBJ2-3	TGTGCCAGCAGCCCGAGACTAGTTCCAGATACGCAGTATTTT	CASSPRLVPDTQYF
TRBV2	NA	many	TRBJ1-2	TGTGCCAGCAAAGTCGACGGGGGCGTCAGGGGCTACACCTTC	CASKVDGGVRGYTF
TRBV5-1	TRBD1	many	TRBJ2-3	TGCGCCAGCAGCCAACGACAGGGGTCGGGCACAGATACGCAGTATTTT	CASSQRQGSGTDTQYF
TRBV29-1	NA	many	TRBJ1-1	TGCAGCGTTATTGGCGTGAACACTGAAGCTTTCTTT	CSVIGVNTEAFF
TRBV6-1	NA	many	TRBJ2-4	TGTGCCAGCAGTGAGAGCGGCCACTCCAAAAACATTCAGTACTTC	CASSESGHSKNIQYF
TRBV7-8	TRBD1	many	TRBJ2-2	TGTGCCAGCAGCTTAGGGCGGCCCACAGGGGGCGCGAACACCGGGGAGCTGTTTTTT	CASSLGRPTGGANTGELFF
TRBV20-1	NA	many	TRBJ2-1	TGCAGTGCTGGAATACCGGGACTCCGCTCGAATGAGCAGTTCTTC	CSAGIPGLRSNEQFF
TRBV5-1	NA	many	TRBJ1-4	TGCGCCAGCAGCTTGTTGGGGAGTGGTTATGAAAAACTGTTTTTT	CASSLLGSGYEKLFF
TRBV2	NA	NA	TRBJ1-5	TGTGCCAGCAGTGCAGGGGTTTCCCTTAGCAATCAGCCCCAGCATTTT	CASSAGVSLSNQPQHF
TRBV9	NA	many	TRBJ2-4	TGTGCCAGCAGCGTAGCTACTGGGGGACACATTCAGTACTTC	CASSVATGGHIQYF
TRBV18	NA	NA	TRBJ2-5	TGTGCCAGCTCACCAATGCGGCAAGAGACCCAGTACTTC	CASSPMRQETQYF
TRBV12-3/TRBV12-4	NA	many	TRBJ1-2	TGTGCCAGCAGTCGACAAACGGGTTCGGTCTATGGCTACACCTTC	CASSRQTGSVYGYTF
TRBV12-5	TRBD1	NA	TRBJ1-1	TGTGCTAGTGGTTGGTCCGGGACAGAAAATGATGAAGCTTTCTTT	CASGWSGTENDEAFF
TRBV30	TRBD2	many	TRBJ2-5	TGTGCCTGGAGTGTGAACGGGAGGGAGACCCAGTACTTC	CAWSVNGRETQYF
TRBV30	NA	NA	TRBJ1-3	TGTGCCGGCGTACAGGGCCTCTCTGGAAACACCATATATTTT	CAGVQGLSGNTIYF